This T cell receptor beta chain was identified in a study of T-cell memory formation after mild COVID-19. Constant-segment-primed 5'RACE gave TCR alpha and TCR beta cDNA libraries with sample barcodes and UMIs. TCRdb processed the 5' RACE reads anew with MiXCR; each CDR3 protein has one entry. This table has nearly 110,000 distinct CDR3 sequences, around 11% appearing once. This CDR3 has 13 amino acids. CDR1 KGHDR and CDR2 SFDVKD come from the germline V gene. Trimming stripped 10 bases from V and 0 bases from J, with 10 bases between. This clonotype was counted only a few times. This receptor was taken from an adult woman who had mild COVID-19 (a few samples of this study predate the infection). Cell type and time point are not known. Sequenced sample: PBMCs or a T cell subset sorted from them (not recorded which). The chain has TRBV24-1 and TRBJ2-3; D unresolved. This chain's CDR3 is CATRRTSTDTQYF. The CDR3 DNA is TGTGCCACAAGGAGAACTAGCACAGATACGCAGTATTTT.